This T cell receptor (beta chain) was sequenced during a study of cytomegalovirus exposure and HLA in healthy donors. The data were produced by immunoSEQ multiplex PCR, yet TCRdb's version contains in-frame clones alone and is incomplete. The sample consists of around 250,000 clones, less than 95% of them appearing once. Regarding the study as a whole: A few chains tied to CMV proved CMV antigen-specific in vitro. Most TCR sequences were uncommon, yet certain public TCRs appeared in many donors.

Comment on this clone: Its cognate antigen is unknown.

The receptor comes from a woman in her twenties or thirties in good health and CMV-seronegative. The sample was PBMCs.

CDR3 sequence: CASSLQQGANYGYTF. DNA of the CDR3: TGTGCCAGCAGTTTACAGCAGGGGGCGAACTATGGCTACACCTTC. The V and J genes are TRBV28 and TRBJ1-2; TRBD1 matches at 8 bases. CDR3 size: 15 residues. V shed 2 bases and J 2 bases; nucleotides not matched to a gene: 4. CDR1 and CDR2 (germline): MDHEN, SYDVKM.